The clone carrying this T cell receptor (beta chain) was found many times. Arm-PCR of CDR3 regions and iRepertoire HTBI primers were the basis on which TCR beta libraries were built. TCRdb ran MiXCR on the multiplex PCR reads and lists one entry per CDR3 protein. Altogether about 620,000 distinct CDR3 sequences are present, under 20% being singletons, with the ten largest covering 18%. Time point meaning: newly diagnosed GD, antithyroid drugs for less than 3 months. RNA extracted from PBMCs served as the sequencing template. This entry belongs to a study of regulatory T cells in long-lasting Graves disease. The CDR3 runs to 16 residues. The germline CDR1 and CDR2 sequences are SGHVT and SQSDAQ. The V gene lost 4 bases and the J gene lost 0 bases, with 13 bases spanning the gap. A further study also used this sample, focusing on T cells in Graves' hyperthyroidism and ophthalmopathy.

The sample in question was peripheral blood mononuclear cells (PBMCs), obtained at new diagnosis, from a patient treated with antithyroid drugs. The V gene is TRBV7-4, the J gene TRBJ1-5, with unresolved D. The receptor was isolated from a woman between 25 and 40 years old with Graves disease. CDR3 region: CASSWAEAFSNQPQHF. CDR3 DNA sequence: TGTGCCAGCAGCTGGGCAGAAGCATTTAGCAATCAGCCCCAGCATTTT.